The 13 T cell receptor beta chains presented below share a single source sample, sequenced in a study of T cell changes during pregnancy in multiple sclerosis. Clones were read by immunoSEQ multiplex PCR, and TCRdb kept only the in-frame ones, dropping some. The repertoire has about 100,000 clones, roughly 90% of them found once; the top ten carry less than 2%. This specimen was peripheral blood, taken after pregnancy. Receptor source: a female donor with multiple sclerosis, enrolled in a pregnancy study.

The chain has TRBV28 and TRBJ2-6, with D perhaps TRBD1 (6 bases). This CDR3 spans 19 amino acids. V was shortened by 8 bases and J by 2 bases, with 25 bases between the two germline ends. From germline, CDR1 is MDHEN and CDR2 SYDVKM. The CDR3 bases are TGTGCCAGCCATTCCCCGGGGACACCCCGTTTGCCTGGGGCCAACGTCCTGACTTTC. It is translated as CASHSPGTPRLPGANVLTF.

A single count supports this clone. The V call is TRBV7-9, the J call TRBJ2-7; possibly TRBD1 for D (5 bases). V dropped 8 bases and J dropped 0 bases, with 11 bases sitting between them. CDR1 and CDR2 (germline): SEHNR, FQNEAQ (reference sequence). The CDR3 length is 13 residues. The CDR3, as DNA: TGTGCCAGCGGACACCTGAGCTCCTACGAGCAGTACTTC. Amino acid sequence: CASGHLSSYEQYF.

V usage is TRBV28 and J usage is TRBJ1-2, with a possible D match to TRBD1 (6 bases). The germline V gene encodes CDR1 MDHEN and CDR2 SYDVKM. The germline V and J ends were trimmed by 4 bases and 3 bases, with 18 bases remaining between them. The CDR3 contains 16 residues. DNA of the CDR3: TGTGCCAGCAGTTCCATTCCAGGGACACGCGACTATGGCTACACCTTC. Residues: CASSSIPGTRDYGYTF.

This chain connects TRBV19 to TRBJ2-1; 10 nucleotides line up with TRBD2. CDR1 is LNHDA, CDR2 SQIVND, per germline (reference sequence). The CDR3 runs to 17 residues. V lost 6 bases, J lost 2 bases, and 10 bases stayed unmatched. The CDR3 DNA reads as TGTGCCAGTAGCCCAGGACTAGCGGTTATTGCCTACAATGAGCAGTTCTTC. Protein sequence: CASSPGLAVIAYNEQFF. Filled out from reference TRBV19 and TRBJ2-1, the complete variable domain reads DGGITQSPKYLFRKEGQNVTLSCEQNLNHDAMYWYRQDPGQGLRLIYYSQIVNDFQKGDIAEGYSVSREKKESFPLTVTSAQKNPTAFYLCASSPGLAVIAYNEQFFGPGTRLTVL.

The J gene is TRBJ1-6, the V gene TRBV19; 7 positions agree with TRBD1. In germline, CDR1 is LNHDA, CDR2 SQIVND (reference sequence). J gave up 8 bases and V 5 bases, and 9 bases lay outside the gene matches. This CDR3 spans 15 amino acids. The chain's CDR3 is CASSPWTGADSPLHF. In DNA, the CDR3 is TGTGCCAGTAGTCCCTGGACAGGAGCGGATTCACCCCTCCACTTT.

The chain has TRBV7-8 and TRBJ1-6; D not certain. The germline V gene encodes CDR1 SGHVS and CDR2 FQNEAQ. The CDR3 sequence is 15 residues long. Deletions cut 5 bases from V and 3 bases from J, with 11 bases between. The CDR3 spells CASSPDWIYNSPLHF. The CDR3 DNA is TGTGCCAGCAGCCCGGACTGGATCTATAATTCACCCCTCCACTTT. Supplemented by reference TRBV7-8 and TRBJ1-6, the full variable domain reads GAGVSQSPRYKVAKRGQDVALRCDPISGHVSLFWYQQALGQGPEFLTYFQNEAQLDKSGLPSDRFFAERPEGSVSTLKIQRTQQEDSAVYLCASSPDWIYNSPLHFGNGTRLTVT.

The rearrangement uses TRBV5-4 and TRBJ2-1; 7 bases line up with TRBD1. V was clipped by 4 bases and J by 6 bases; unmatched bases: 7. The CDR3 has 14 residues. CDR1 is SGHNT and CDR2 is YYREEE in the germline V gene (reference sequence). CDR3 amino acids: CASSPGQIRNEQFF. CDR3 coding DNA: TGTGCCAGCAGCCCGGGACAGATTCGCAATGAGCAGTTCTTC.

The V and J genes are TRBV28 and TRBJ1-1, with D possibly being TRBD1 (6 bases). The CDR3 consists of 13 residues. Germline CDR1 reads MDHEN; CDR2 reads SYDVKM. Deletions cut 6 bases from V and 1 base from J, with 9 bases between. The CDR3 nucleotides are TGTGCCAGCAGCCTGACAGGGAACACTGAAGCTTTCTTT. Its protein product is CASSLTGNTEAFF.

This chain uses TRBV6-4 with TRBJ1-6, with D perhaps matching TRBD1 (5 bases). Germline assignment: CDR1 MRHNA and CDR2 SNTAGT. This CDR3 contains 15 residues. Trimming left V 0 bases short and J 11 bases short, with 14 bases between. CDR3 protein: CASSDSPGTGTPLHF. CDR3 DNA: TGTGCCAGCAGTGACTCGCCCGGGACTGGGACACCCCTCCACTTT.

The rearrangement links TRBV15 to TRBJ2-3, with TRBD1 identical over 10 bases. J lost 4 bases, V lost 5 bases, and 3 bases had no gene match. The CDR3 contains 14 residues. The germline V gene has CDR1 LNHNV and CDR2 YYDKDF (reference sequence). The CDR3 nucleotides are TGTGCCACCAGCCGGGACAGGGGCGCAGATACGCAGTATTTT. This sequence encodes CATSRDRGADTQYF.

V gene TRBV5-1 combines with J gene TRBJ1-6, with D maybe TRBD1 (6 bases). Looked up from germline, CDR1 is SGHRS and CDR2 is YFSETQ. The CDR3 loop spans 15 amino acids. The V and J ends lost 0 bases and 7 bases respectively, with 11 bases between them. CDR3 nucleotide sequence: TGCGCCAGCAGCTTGGACCAGGGGCGGAATTCACCCCTCCACTTT. Translated, it gives CASSLDQGRNSPLHF.

CDR3 protein: CASSRGLARNEQFF. The CDR3 nucleotides read TGTGCCAGCAGCAGGGGACTAGCGAGGAATGAGCAGTTCTTC. The V call is TRBV7-9, the J call TRBJ2-1; 10 bases line up with TRBD2. V gave up 5 bases and J gave up 7 bases; unmatched junction bases: 5. This CDR3 contains 14 residues. Looked up from germline, CDR1 is SEHNR and CDR2 is FQNEAQ (reference sequence).

There are a few counts of this clone. The rearrangement uses TRBV4-1 and TRBJ2-2, with TRBD2 identical over 8 bases. The CDR3 loop spans 16 amino acids. Germline values: CDR1 MGHRA, CDR2 YSYEKL. The trim removed 1 base at V and 7 bases at J, leaving 8 bases unmatched. Here the CDR3 DNA reads TGCGCCAGCAGCCAAGCTCCGGGAGGGCGAAACGGGGAGCTGTTTTTT. Its protein product is CASSQAPGGRNGELFF.